Below are 26 T cell receptor beta chains sequenced from a single sample in a study of OX40 agonist ivuxolimab in advanced cancers. The table came from immunoSEQ multiplex PCR; TCRdb's copy has only in-frame clones and leaves some out. The table shows tens of thousands of clones, with 80% to 85% occurring only once. The sequencing here drew on CD4+ or CD8+ T cells sorted from blood, taken in a trial of the OX40 agonist ivuxolimab. The receptor set was obtained from an adult with an advanced solid tumor such as melanoma, head and neck, liver or kidney cancer.

On this clone: The sample holds other DNA sequences that translate to the same CDR3. The chain uses TRBV6-1 and TRBJ2-1, with unresolved D. This CDR3 comprises 11 residues. The germline V and J ends were trimmed by 3 bases and 7 bases, with 4 bases remaining between them. The V gene's germline CDR1 is MNHNS and CDR2 SASEGT. Written as DNA, the CDR3 is TGTGCCAGCAGTGAGGGGAATGAGCAGTTCTTC. Translation: CASSEGNEQFF.

The genes are TRBV27 and TRBJ2-3, with D unclear. Between the trimmed V and J ends, which lost 4 bases and 6 bases, there was a span of 8 bases. This CDR3 has 12 residues. Germline V gene lookup returns CDR1 MNHEY and CDR2 SMNVEV (reference sequence). In nucleotides, the CDR3 is TGTGCCAGCAGTTCTAATCTCGATACGCAGTATTTT. Protein sequence: CASSSNLDTQYF.

V gene TRBV9 combines with J gene TRBJ1-5; D is possibly TRBD1 (5 bases). The V and J ends lost 0 bases and 7 bases respectively, with 14 bases between them. The CDR3 consists of 15 residues. Germline V gene sequence: CDR1 SGDLS, CDR2 YYNGEE. The DNA for the CDR3 is TGTGCCAGCAGCGTAGATGGTTCAGGGTCCCAGCCCCAGCATTTT. Amino acids: CASSVDGSGSQPQHF.

This sequence joins TRBV19 and TRBJ1-1; the D gene is possibly TRBD1 (6 bases). CDR1 LNHDA and CDR2 SQIVND come from the germline V gene (reference sequence). The V end was cut by 1 base, the J end by 0 bases, with 12 bases between. The CDR3 has 16 residues. CDR3 in DNA: TGTGCCAGTAGTATAGCAGGGGTCCACATGAACACTGAAGCTTTCTTT. Residues: CASSIAGVHMNTEAFF.

V usage is TRBV6-5 and J usage is TRBJ1-3, with D unclear. V lost 0 bases, J lost 0 bases, and 9 bases lay in between. Germline CDR1 reads MNHEY; CDR2 reads SVGAGI. The CDR3 totals 16 residues. CDR3 amino acids: CASSYSIGSSGNTIYF. CDR3 in DNA: TGTGCCAGCAGTTACTCGATCGGGAGCTCTGGAAACACCATATATTTT.

The chain has TRBV28 and TRBJ1-1; no clear D. The CDR3 is 12 residues long. The germline gives CDR1 MDHEN, CDR2 SYDVKM. V was shortened by 7 bases and J by 0 bases, with 6 bases between the two germline ends. The CDR3 DNA reads TGTGCCAGCACCCTGATGAACACTGAAGCTTTCTTT. Encoded protein: CASTLMNTEAFF.

This clone was recorded a few times. The chain combines TRBV7-6 with TRBJ2-5, with TRBD1 matching 10 bases. CDR3 length equals 16 residues. Germline CDR1 reads SGHVS; CDR2 reads FNYEAQ. The V gene end was trimmed by 5 bases and the J gene end by 5 bases; junction bases not matched to a gene: 11. CDR3: CASSLLGTGELETQYF. CDR3 sequence (DNA): TGTGCCAGCAGCCTTCTCGGGACAGGGGAACTCGAGACCCAGTACTTC.

This rearrangement joins TRBV11-2 to TRBJ2-7; D may be TRBD1 (5 bases). The V and J ends lost 0 bases and 5 bases respectively, with 8 bases between them. This CDR3 has 13 amino acids. From germline, CDR1 is SGHAT and CDR2 FQNNGV. CDR3 nucleotide sequence: TGTGCCAGCAGCTTAGATGCAGGGCACGAGCAGTACTTC. Translated, it gives CASSLDAGHEQYF.

By frequency in the sample, this clone is medium-sized (0.01 to 0.1%). V and J are TRBV13 and TRBJ1-2, with D maybe TRBD1 (6 bases). CDR1 is PRHDT and CDR2 is FYEKMQ in the germline V gene (reference sequence). V shed 5 bases and J shed 4 bases, with 14 bases lying between them. This CDR3 has 14 amino acids. CDR3 amino acids: CASSAPQGGYGYTF. DNA of the CDR3: TGTGCCAGCAGCGCCCCACAGGGAGGCTATGGCTACACCTTC.

On this clone: A much larger clone sits a single nucleotide away, making a read error possible. V usage is TRBV5-4 and J usage is TRBJ2-1; 9 bases fit TRBD1. CDR1 is SGHNT, CDR2 YYREEE, per germline (reference sequence). This CDR3 has 12 amino acids. CDR3 sequence (DNA): TGTGCCGGCAGCTTGACAGGGGGTGAGCAGTTCTTC. It translates to CAGSLTGGEQFF.

This clone has only one observation. The rearrangement links TRBV9 to TRBJ1-4; D gene unclear. This CDR3 has 15 residues. The V end lost 0 bases, the J end lost 0 bases, and 6 bases lay between the germline ends. CDR1 is SGDLS and CDR2 is YYNGEE in the germline V gene. CDR3 sequence reads: CASSVDRATNEKLFF. CDR3 in DNA: TGTGCCAGCAGCGTAGACCGGGCAACTAATGAAAAACTGTTTTTT.

V and J are TRBV4-2 and TRBJ2-1; weak D call: TRBD2 (5 bases). V lost 0 bases and J 7 bases, leaving 13 bases between the germline ends. Looked up from germline, CDR1 is LGHNA and CDR2 is YNFKEQ. The length of the CDR3 is 15 residues. The CDR3 DNA reads as TGTGCCAGCAGCCAAGAGTTGCTAGCCGGAAATGAGCAGTTCTTC. It specifies CASSQELLAGNEQFF.

V and J are TRBV5-6 and TRBJ1-2, with unresolved D. The germline V gene has CDR1 SGHDT and CDR2 YYEEEE. Trimming removed 0 bases at V and 2 bases at J, with 8 bases between. The CDR3 sequence is 14 residues long. CDR3 in DNA: TGTGCCAGCAGCTTGGACGGGGAAAACTATGGCTACACCTTC. This translates into CASSLDGENYGYTF. Combining the CDR3 with reference TRBV5-6 and TRBJ1-2 gives the whole variable domain DAGVTQSPTHLIKTRGQQVTLRCSPKSGHDTVSWYQQALGQGPQFIFQYYEEEERQRGNFPDRFSGHQFPNYSSELNVNALLLGDSALYLCASSLDGENYGYTFGSGTRLTVV.

This clone was seen just once. The gene calls are TRBV27 and TRBJ2-1, with a possible D match to TRBD2 (6 bases). Germline V gene data show CDR1 as MNHEY and CDR2 as SMNVEV (reference sequence). The CDR3 loop spans 15 amino acids. Trimming shortened V by 7 bases and J by 3 bases, and 16 bases separated the two germline ends. This CDR3 is CASTPGVEGYNEQFF. The DNA for the CDR3 is TGTGCCAGCACCCCGGGGGTCGAGGGCTACAATGAGCAGTTCTTC.

This chain joins TRBV29-1 and TRBJ1-1, with unresolved D. V was pared by 6 bases and J by 13 bases, with 9 bases between. Germline V gene data show CDR1 as SQVTM and CDR2 as ANQGSEA. The CDR3 is 8 residues long. The CDR3: CSVGTDFF. In DNA, the CDR3 is TGCAGCGTCGGCACGGATTTCTTT.

In nucleotides, the CDR3 is TGTGCCAGTAGAGCCGGGCACACAGATACGCAGTATTTT. It translates to CASRAGHTDTQYF. This chain links TRBV19 with TRBJ2-3; D remains unclear. CDR1 is LNHDA, CDR2 SQIVND, per germline (reference sequence). V lost 6 bases and J lost 2, with 9 bases in between. This CDR3 comprises 13 residues.

This clone was recorded a few times. This chain links TRBV4-2 with TRBJ2-3; 9 nucleotides line up with TRBD2. There are 13 residues in the CDR3. The germline V gene encodes CDR1 LGHNA and CDR2 YNFKEQ. With 5 bases clipped from V and 10 bases from J, the junction kept 7 bases outside the gene matches. The CDR3 DNA follows: TGTGCCAGCAGCAGTCTAGCGGGACGCCCGCAGTATTTT. The encoded protein is CASSSLAGRPQYF.

By frequency in the sample, this clone is medium-sized. The rearrangement uses TRBV11-2 and TRBJ2-7, with a tentative D call TRBD2 (6 bases). Looked up from germline, CDR1 is SGHAT and CDR2 is FQNNGV. The V end was cut by 0 bases, the J end by 4 bases, with 10 bases between. The CDR3 length is 14 residues. The CDR3 DNA sequence: TGTGCCAGCAGCTTAGATGCGGGGTGGTACGAGCAGTACGTC. Amino acids: CASSLDAGWYEQYV.

The V gene is TRBV15, the J gene TRBJ1-3; D is perhaps TRBD1 (6 bases). Germline V CDR1 and CDR2: LNHNV, YYDKDF (reference sequence). Trimming removed 8 bases at V and 1 base at J, with 21 bases between. The CDR3 is made up of 17 amino acids. The CDR3 nucleotides are TGTGCCACCGGTGACGAAGGGGGTGACGGGTCTGGAAACACCATATATTTT. Amino acid sequence: CATGDEGGDGSGNTIYF.

V usage is TRBV18 and J usage is TRBJ2-6, with D unclear. Trimming cost V 0 bases and J 0 bases, with 3 bases left between them. This CDR3 region has 15 residues. Germline V gene sequence: CDR1 KGHSH, CDR2 LQKENI. CDR3 sequence reads: CASSPPLSGANVLTF. DNA of the CDR3: TGTGCCAGCTCACCACCCCTCTCTGGGGCCAACGTCCTGACTTTC.

CDR3 bases: TGTGCCAGCAGTTTGGGGACAGCGAGCTCCTACGAGCAGTACGTC. It codes for CASSLGTASSYEQYV. The chain joins TRBV6-1 to TRBJ2-7; 7 bases match TRBD1. The germline V gene has CDR1 MNHNS and CDR2 SASEGT. This CDR3 contains 15 residues. V shed 5 bases and J 0 bases; nucleotides not matched to a gene: 7.

V is TRBV4-2 and J is TRBJ1-1, with D unclear. This CDR3 region has 13 residues. Germline loops: CDR1 LGHNA, CDR2 YNFKEQ. The V gene lost 1 base and the J gene lost 7 bases, with 10 bases spanning the gap. The CDR3 DNA follows: TGTGCCAGCAGCCAAGTAACGAATTTTGAAGCTTTCTTT. It specifies CASSQVTNFEAFF.

This clone was observed a single time. The V and J genes are TRBV28 and TRBJ2-7; TRBD1 matches at 8 bases. The germline V gene has CDR1 MDHEN and CDR2 SYDVKM. The CDR3 has 16 residues. Trimming removed 7 bases from V and 4 bases from J; junction bases left unmatched: 15. The CDR3 loop reads CASNGRGQGHGYEQYF. The CDR3 region has the DNA TGTGCCAGCAACGGAAGAGGACAGGGTCACGGGTACGAGCAGTACTTC.

J is TRBJ1-5 and V is TRBV19; the match to TRBD1 covers 11 bases. Trimming took 1 base from V and 7 from J; bases not matched to a gene: 3. Per germline, CDR1 LNHDA and CDR2 SQIVND (reference sequence). The CDR3 has 15 residues. CDR3 sequence: CASSIAGQGEQPQHF. CDR3 nucleotide sequence: TGTGCCAGTAGTATAGCGGGACAGGGGGAACAGCCCCAGCATTTT.

This chain links TRBV27 with TRBJ2-7; tentatively, D is TRBD2 (6 bases). V was trimmed by 5 bases and J by 1 base, leaving 15 bases between them. The CDR3 sequence is 15 residues long. Per the germline V gene, CDR1 is MNHEY and CDR2 is SMNVEV (reference sequence). The CDR3 is CASSPTPGGSYEQYF. The CDR3 DNA is TGTGCCAGCAGTCCGACGCCAGGAGGGTCCTACGAGCAGTACTTC.

This clone appeared many times. The chain joins TRBV7-9 to TRBJ1-1; D is unclear. Trimming took 8 bases from V and 6 from J, leaving 10 bases between them. The CDR3 runs 11 residues. Looked up from germline, CDR1 is SEHNR and CDR2 is FQNEAQ (reference sequence). The CDR3 DNA follows: TGTGCCAGCTCTAGGGAGCCTGAAGCTTTCTTT. It yields the protein CASSREPEAFF.